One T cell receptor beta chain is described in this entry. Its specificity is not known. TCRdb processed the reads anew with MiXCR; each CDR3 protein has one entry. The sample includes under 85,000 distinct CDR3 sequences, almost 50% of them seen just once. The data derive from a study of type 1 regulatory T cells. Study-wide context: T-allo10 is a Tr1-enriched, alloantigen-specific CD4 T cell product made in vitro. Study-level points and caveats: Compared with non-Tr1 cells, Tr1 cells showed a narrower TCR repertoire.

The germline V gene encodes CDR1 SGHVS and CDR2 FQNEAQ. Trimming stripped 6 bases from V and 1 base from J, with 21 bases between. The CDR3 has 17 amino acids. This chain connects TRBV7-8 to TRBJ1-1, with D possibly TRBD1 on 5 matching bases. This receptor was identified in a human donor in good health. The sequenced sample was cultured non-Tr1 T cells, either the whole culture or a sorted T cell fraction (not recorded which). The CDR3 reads CASRRLFGAGSNTEAFF. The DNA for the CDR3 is TGTGCCAGCAGAAGGCTCTTCGGGGCAGGGTCGAACACTGAAGCTTTCTTT.